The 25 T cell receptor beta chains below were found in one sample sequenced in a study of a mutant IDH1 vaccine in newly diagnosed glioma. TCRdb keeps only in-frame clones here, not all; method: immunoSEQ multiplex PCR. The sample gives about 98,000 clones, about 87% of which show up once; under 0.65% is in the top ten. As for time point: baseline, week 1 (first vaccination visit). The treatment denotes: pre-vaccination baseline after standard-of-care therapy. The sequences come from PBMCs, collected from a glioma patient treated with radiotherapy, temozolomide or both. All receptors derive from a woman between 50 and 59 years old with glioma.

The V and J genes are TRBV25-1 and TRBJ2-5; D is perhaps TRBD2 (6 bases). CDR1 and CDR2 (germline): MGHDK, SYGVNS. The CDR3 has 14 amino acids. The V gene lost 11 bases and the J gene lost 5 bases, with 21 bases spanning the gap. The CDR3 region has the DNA TGTGCCGTCTCCGGGAGATCCGGAAGGGAGACCCAGTACTTC. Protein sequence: CAVSGRSGRETQYF.

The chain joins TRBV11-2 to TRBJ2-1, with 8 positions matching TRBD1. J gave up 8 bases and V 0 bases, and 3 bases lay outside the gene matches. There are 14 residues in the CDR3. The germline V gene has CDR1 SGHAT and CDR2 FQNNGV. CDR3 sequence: CASSLEDRVDEQFF. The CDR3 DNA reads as TGTGCCAGCAGCTTAGAGGACAGGGTCGATGAGCAGTTCTTC.

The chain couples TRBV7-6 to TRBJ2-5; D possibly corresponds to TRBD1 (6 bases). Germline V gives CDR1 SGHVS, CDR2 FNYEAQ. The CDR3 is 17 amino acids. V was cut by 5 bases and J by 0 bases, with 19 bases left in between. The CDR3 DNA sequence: TGTGCCAGCAGCCCTTTTTCGGGCAGGGGCTACCAAGAGACCCAGTACTTC. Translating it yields CASSPFSGRGYQETQYF.

The CDR3 DNA sequence: TGCGCCAGCAGCGTATCTTCAGGGTATGGGGCCAACGTCCTGACTTTC. Translation gives CASSVSSGYGANVLTF. V is TRBV5-1 and J is TRBJ2-6, with D maybe TRBD1 (5 bases). CDR1 and CDR2 (germline): SGHRS, YFSETQ. CDR3 length: 16 amino acids. Trimming pared 4 bases from V and 3 bases from J, leaving 14 bases between.

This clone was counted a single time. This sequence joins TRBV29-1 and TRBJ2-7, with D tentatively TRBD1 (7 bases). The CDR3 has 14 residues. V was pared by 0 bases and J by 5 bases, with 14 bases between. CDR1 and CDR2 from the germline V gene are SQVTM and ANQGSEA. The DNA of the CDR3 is TGCAGCGTTGAAGATTACAGGGGACTCAACGAGCAGTACTTC. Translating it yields CSVEDYRGLNEQYF.

As DNA, the CDR3 is TGTGCCAGCAGTTTAATGGCAGGATTGTCGCAAGAGACCCAGTACTTC. Protein: CASSLMAGLSQETQYF. This chain uses TRBV27 with TRBJ2-5; D not certain. CDR3 length: 16 residues. Germline CDR1 and CDR2: MNHEY and SMNVEV (reference sequence). V dropped 2 bases and J dropped 2 bases, with 15 bases sitting between them.

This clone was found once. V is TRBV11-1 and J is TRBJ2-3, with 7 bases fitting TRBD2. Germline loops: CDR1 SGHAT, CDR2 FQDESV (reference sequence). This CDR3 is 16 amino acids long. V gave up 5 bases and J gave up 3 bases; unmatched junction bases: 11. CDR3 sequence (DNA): TGTGCCAGCAGCCGCTTAGGGGCGGGAGTTACAGATACGCAGTATTTT. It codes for CASSRLGAGVTDTQYF.

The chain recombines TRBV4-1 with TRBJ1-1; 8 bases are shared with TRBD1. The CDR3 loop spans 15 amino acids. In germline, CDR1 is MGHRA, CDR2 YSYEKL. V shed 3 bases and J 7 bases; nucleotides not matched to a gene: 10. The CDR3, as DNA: TGCGCCAGCAGCCAGGAGGGACAGGCACTCGATGAAGCTTTCTTT. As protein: CASSQEGQALDEAFF.

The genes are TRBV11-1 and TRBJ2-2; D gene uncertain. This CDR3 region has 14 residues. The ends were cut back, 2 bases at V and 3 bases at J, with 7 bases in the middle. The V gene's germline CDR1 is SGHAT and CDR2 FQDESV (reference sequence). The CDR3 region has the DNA TGTGCCAGCAGCTTAATGCCCTACACCGGGGAGCTGTTTTTT. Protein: CASSLMPYTGELFF.

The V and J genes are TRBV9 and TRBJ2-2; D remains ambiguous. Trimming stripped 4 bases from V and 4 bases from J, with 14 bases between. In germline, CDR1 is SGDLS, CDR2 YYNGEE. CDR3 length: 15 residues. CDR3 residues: CASSPRNMATGELFF. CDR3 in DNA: TGTGCCAGCAGCCCTCGGAATATGGCCACCGGGGAGCTGTTTTTT.

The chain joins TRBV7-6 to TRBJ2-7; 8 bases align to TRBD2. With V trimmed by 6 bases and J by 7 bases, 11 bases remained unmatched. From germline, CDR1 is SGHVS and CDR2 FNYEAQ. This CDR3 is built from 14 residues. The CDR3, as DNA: TGTGCCAGCAGACCACTAGCGGATGGCCTGGAGCAGTACTTC. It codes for CASRPLADGLEQYF.

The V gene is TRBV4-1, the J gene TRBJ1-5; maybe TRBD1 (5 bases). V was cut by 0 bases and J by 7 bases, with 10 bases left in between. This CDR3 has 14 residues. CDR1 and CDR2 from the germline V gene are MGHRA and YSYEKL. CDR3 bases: TGCGCCAGCAGCCAAGAGTTCGACAGACAGCCCCAGCATTTT. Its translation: CASSQEFDRQPQHF.

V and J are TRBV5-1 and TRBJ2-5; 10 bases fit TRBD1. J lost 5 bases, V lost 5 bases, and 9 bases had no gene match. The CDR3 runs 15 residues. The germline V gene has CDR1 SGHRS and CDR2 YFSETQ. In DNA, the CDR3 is TGCGCCAGCAGAACCGGGACAGGGGTCTCGGAGACCCAGTACTTC. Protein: CASRTGTGVSETQYF.

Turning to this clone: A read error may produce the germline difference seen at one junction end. CDR3 sequence (DNA): TGTGCCAGCAGCTACTCCCGGGGGGAGGAGTCCTACGAGCAGTACTTC. Translating it yields CASSYSRGEESYEQYF. The gene calls are TRBV6-5 and TRBJ2-7, with 7 positions matching TRBD2. Germline loops: CDR1 MNHEY, CDR2 SVGAGI. This CDR3 comprises 16 residues.

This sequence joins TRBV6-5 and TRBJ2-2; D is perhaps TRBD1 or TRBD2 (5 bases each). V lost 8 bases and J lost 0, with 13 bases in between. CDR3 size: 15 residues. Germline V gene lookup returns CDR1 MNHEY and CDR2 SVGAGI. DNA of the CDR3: TGTGCCAGCGGCAAAGGGGACCCGAACACCGGGGAGCTGTTTTTT. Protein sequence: CASGKGDPNTGELFF.

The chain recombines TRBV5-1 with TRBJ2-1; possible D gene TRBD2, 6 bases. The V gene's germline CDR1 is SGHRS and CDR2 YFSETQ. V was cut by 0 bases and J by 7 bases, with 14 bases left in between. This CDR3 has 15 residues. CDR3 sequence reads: CASSLAGTPTNEQFF. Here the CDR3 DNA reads TGCGCCAGCAGCTTGGCCGGGACTCCGACGAATGAGCAGTTCTTC.

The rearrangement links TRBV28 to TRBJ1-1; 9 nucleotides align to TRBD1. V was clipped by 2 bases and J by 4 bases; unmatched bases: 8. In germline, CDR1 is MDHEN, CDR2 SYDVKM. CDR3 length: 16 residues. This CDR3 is CASSLPGQGASTEAFF. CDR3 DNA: TGTGCCAGCAGTTTACCGGGACAGGGCGCCAGCACTGAAGCTTTCTTT. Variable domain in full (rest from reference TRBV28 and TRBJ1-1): DVKVTQSSRYLVKRTGEKVFLECVQDMDHENMFWYRQDPGLGLRLIYFSYDVKMKEKGDIPEGYSVSREKKERFSLILESASTNQTSMYLCASSLPGQGASTEAFFGQGTRLTVV.

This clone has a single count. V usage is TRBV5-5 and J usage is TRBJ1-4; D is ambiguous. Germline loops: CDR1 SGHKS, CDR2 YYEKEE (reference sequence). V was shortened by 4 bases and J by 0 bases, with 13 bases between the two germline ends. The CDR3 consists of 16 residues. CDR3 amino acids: CASSRERLPTNEKLFF. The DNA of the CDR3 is TGTGCCAGCAGCCGTGAGAGACTTCCAACTAATGAAAAACTGTTTTTT.

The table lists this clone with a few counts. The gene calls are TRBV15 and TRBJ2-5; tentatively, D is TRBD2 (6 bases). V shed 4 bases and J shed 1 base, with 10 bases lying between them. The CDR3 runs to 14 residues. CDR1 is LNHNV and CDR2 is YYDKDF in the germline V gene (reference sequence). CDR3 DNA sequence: TGTGCCACCAGCATACTAGCAAGCCAAGAGACCCAGTACTTC. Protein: CATSILASQETQYF.

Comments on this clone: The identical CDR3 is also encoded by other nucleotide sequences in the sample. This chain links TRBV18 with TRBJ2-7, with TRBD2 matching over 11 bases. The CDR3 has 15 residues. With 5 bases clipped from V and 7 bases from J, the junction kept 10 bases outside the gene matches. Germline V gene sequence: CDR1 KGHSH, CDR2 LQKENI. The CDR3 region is CASSSTSGRINEQYF. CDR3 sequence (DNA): TGTGCCAGCTCATCAACTAGCGGGAGAATCAATGAGCAGTACTTC.

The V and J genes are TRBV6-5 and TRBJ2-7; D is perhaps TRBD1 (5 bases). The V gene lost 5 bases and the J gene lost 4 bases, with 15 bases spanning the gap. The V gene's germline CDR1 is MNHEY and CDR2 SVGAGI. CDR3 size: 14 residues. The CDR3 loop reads CASSEFGPGYEQYF. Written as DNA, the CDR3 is TGTGCCAGCAGTGAATTTGGTCCAGGGTACGAGCAGTACTTC.

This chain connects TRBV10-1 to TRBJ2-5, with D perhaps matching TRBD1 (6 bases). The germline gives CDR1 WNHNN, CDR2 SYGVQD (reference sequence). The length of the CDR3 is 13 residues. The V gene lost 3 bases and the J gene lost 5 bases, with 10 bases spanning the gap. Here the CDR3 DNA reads TGCGCCAGCAGTGATGGGGGCTTGGAGACCCAGTACTTC. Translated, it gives CASSDGGLETQYF.

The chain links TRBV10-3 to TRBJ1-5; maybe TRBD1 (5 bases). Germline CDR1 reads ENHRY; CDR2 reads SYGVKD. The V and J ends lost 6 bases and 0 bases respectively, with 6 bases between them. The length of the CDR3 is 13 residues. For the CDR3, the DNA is TGTGCCATCAGGACAGATAGCAATCAGCCCCAGCATTTT. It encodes CAIRTDSNQPQHF.

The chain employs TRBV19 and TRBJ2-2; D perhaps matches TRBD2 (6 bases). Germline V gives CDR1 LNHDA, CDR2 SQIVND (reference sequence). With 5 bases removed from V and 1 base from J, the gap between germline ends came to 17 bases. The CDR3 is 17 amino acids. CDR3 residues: CASSDPASAENTGELFF. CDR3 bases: TGTGCCAGTAGTGATCCGGCTAGCGCCGAGAACACCGGGGAGCTGTTTTTT.

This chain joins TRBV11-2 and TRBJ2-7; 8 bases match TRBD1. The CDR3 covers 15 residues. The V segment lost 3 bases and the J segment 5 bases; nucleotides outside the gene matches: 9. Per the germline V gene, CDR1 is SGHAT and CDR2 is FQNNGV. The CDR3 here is CASSFGDRFYDEQYF. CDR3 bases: TGTGCCAGCAGCTTCGGGGACAGGTTTTATGACGAGCAGTACTTC.